This T cell receptor beta chain is from a study of cytomegalovirus exposure and HLA in healthy donors. Study findings and constraints: Reportedly, TCR beta sequences accurately predicted HLA-A and HLA-B alleles in most subjects. Association with HLA alleles at 0.05 false discovery rate was found for approximately 18,000 TCR beta sequences in a later analysis. The only immune exposure information that was available was CMV serostatus.

PCR was performed using 60 Vbeta and 13 Jbeta primers. This table comes from immunoSEQ multiplex PCR, and its TCRdb copy is limited to in-frame clones, with some not included. The sample includes 110,000 or so clones, over 80% of them seen just once. As to this clone: No antigen is known for it.

All donors participated as healthy donors of bone marrow. The material sequenced was PBMCs. The sequence derives from a man aged 25 to 40 in good health and CMV-seropositive.

The CDR3 spells CASVGTVNSPLHF. CDR3 DNA sequence: TGTGCCAGCGTCGGGACAGTTAATTCACCCCTCCACTTT. The chain is built from TRBV6-1 and TRBJ1-6; 7 bases agree with TRBD1. With 8 bases clipped from V and 6 bases from J, the junction kept 4 bases outside the gene matches. The CDR3 contains 13 residues. The V gene's germline CDR1 is MNHNS and CDR2 SASEGT.